This T cell receptor (beta chain) was obtained from a study of blood T cell repertoires in COVID-19 (dated by TCRdb to about 2020). The study in broad terms: The collaborator samples originated in the United States, Italy and Spain and spanned the acute and convalescent phases of COVID-19. Nearly every sample came with metadata listing a de-identified subject ID, COVID-19 status, age in years and sex. The material from the prospective study consisted of cDNA or gDNA derived from T cells, B-cell-depleted T cells, or PBMCs. Where HLA class I and class II types were available, the types were taken from metadata supplied by the sample provider, not from assay-based typing. The repertoires were made available in a free public database intended to serve as a resource for research on the immune response to SARS-CoV-2. The dataset comprised deeply sampled blood TCRbeta repertoires from subjects exposed to, actively infected with, or recovered from COVID-19. The samples were drawn from the first 160 participants of the ongoing ImmuneRACE study and from 1,254 subjects provided by 6 global collaborators. What the study reported, not specific to this receptor: How much clinical and demographic metadata was included differed by source and by participant, and the metadata was provided uncurated.

This clone appeared once. The antigen it recognizes is unknown. No base quality values were provided; no much bigger clone lies one nucleotide off. In the prospective study, participants were about 18 to 95 years old, resided in fewer than 25 geographic areas of the United States, and were enrolled through a virtual design. In the prospective study, participants were assigned to cohorts based on the clinical history participants reported in a screening survey and a study questionnaire. For ImmuneRACE Cohort 3, a participant was defined as recovered based on two consecutive negative NP/OP PCR tests, clearance by a healthcare professional, or resolution of symptoms. Each participant in the prospective study had whole blood, serum and a nasopharyngeal or oropharyngeal swab collected by mobile phlebotomists. Participants in the prospective study had the option to provide additional blood draws and questionnaires over an approximately two-month period. Before DNA extraction, prospective study blood samples were shipped either frozen or at room temperature.

TCRbeta CDR3 regions were amplified from genomic DNA by means of the immunoSEQ Assay, a bias-controlled multiplex PCR. From the authors' description of their analysis: Nucleated cell counts per sample were estimated from amplification of reference gene primers within the assay. To quantify the absolute abundance of each unique TCRbeta CDR3 rearrangement, sequence reads were collapsed and filtered. For each sample, productive Simpson clonality was calculated by taking the square root of Simpson's diversity index across productive rearrangements. TCRdb retrieved this table from immuneACCESS and kept in-frame rearrangements only. Not all clones are present; in checked studies, unresolved V genes account for under half, and no reason is known for the remainder. From that table come the V and J calls and clone size; the DNA was used to work out D and trimming. The table for this sample lists 150,000 to 200,000 clones; over 75% of them were counted only once. The ten largest clones represent around 0.77% of the sample.

The junction carries 17 bases between V and J, which are trimmed by 6 bases and 5 bases respectively. CDR1 and CDR2 are drawn from the germline V gene: MGHDK, SYGVNS. Inclusive of the bounding cysteine and phenylalanine, the CDR3 is 15 residues long. Left in the record is the CDR3 DNA by itself, 45 bases read in frame from the first base. The chain couples TRBV25-1 to TRBJ2-1, with a tentative D gene TRBD2 over 6 matching bases. The sequence derives from a woman aged 18 to 35 who had recovered from COVID-19. The sample taken for sequencing was PBMCs or T cells enriched from blood (not recorded which). The DNA sequence follows: TGTGCCAGCAGGTCACCGGGACTGCCAAACAATGAGCAGTTCTTC. Translated, it reads CASRSPGLPNNEQFF. Extended through the reference TRBV25-1 and TRBJ2-1 proteins, this CDR3 yields the full variable domain: EADIYQTPRYLVIGTGKKITLECSQTMGHDKMYWYQQDPGMELHLIHYSYGVNSTEKGDLSSESTVSRIRTEHFPLTLESARPSHTSQYLCASRSPGLPNNEQFFGPGTRLTVL.